This TCR beta chain is from a study of identical twins. From the 5' RACE reads, TCRdb called clonotypes with MiXCR, one entry per CDR3 protein. The sample has around 530,000 distinct CDR3 sequences; about 15% are singletons. In addition, the sample was reused for a study of yellow fever vaccine responses in identical twins.

This clonotype was obtained from a young woman in good health. The specimen sequenced was CD4+ T cells sorted from blood.

In DNA, the CDR3 is TGTGCCAGTAGTTTCAACTTTGGCGAGCAGTACTTC. Encoded protein: CASSFNFGEQYF. V is TRBV3-1 and J is TRBJ2-7; D gene ambiguous. Between the trimmed V and J ends, which lost 9 bases and 6 bases, there was a span of 15 bases. CDR1 is LGHDT, CDR2 YNNKEL, per germline (reference sequence). The CDR3 extends over 12 amino acids.